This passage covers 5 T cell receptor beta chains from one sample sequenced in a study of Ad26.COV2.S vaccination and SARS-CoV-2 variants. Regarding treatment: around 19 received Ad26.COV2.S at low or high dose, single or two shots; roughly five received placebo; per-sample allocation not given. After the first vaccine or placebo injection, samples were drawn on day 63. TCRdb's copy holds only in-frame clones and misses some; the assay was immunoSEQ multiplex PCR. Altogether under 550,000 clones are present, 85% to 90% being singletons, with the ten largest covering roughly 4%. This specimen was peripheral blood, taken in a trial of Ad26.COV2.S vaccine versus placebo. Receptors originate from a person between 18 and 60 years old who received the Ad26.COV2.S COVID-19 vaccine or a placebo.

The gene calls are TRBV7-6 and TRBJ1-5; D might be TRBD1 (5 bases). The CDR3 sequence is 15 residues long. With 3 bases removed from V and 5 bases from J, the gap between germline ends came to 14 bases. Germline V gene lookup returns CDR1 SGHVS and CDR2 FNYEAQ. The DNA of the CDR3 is TGTGCCAGCAGCTTGGTTTCAGGGCGGGATCAGCCCCAGCATTTT. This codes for CASSLVSGRDQPQHF. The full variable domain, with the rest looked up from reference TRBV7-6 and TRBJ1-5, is GAGVSQSPRYKVTKRGQDVALRCDPISGHVSLYWYRQALGQGPEFLTYFNYEAQQDKSGLPNDRFSAERPEGSISTLTIQRTEQRDSAMYRCASSLVSGRDQPQHFGDGTRLSIL.

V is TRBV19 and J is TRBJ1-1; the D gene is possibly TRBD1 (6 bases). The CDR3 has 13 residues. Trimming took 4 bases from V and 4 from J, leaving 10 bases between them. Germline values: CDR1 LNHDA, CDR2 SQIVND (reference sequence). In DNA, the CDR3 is TGTGCCAGTAGTAGGGCAGGGGTCACTGAAGCTTTCTTT. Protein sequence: CASSRAGVTEAFF.

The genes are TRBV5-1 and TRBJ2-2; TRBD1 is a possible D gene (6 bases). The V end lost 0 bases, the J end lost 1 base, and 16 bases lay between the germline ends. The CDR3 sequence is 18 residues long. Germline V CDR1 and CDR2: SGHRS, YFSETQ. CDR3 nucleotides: TGCGCCAGCAGCTTGGGCCTTTATCCGACAGGGAACACCGGGGAGCTGTTTTTT. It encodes CASSLGLYPTGNTGELFF.

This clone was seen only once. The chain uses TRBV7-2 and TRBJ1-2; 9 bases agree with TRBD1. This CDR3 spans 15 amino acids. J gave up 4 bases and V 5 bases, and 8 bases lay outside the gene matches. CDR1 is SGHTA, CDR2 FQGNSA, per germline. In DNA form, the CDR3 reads TGTGCCAGCAGCGTATCAAAACAGGGGGCCTATGGCTACACCTTC. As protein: CASSVSKQGAYGYTF.

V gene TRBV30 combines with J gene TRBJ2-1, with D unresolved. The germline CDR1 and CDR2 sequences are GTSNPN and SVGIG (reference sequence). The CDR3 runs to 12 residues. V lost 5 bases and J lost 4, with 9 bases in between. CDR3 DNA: TGTGCCTGGGACAAAGGATACAATGAGCAGTTCTTC. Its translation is CAWDKGYNEQFF. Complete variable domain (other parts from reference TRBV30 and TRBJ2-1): SQTIHQWPATLVQPVGSPLSLECTVEGTSNPNLYWYRQAAGRGLQLLFYSVGIGQISSEVPQNLSASRPQDRQFILSSKKLLLSDSGFYLCAWDKGYNEQFFGPGTRLTVL.